This T cell receptor (beta chain) was profiled in a study of T cell repertoires in ileal Crohn's disease. The assay was immunoSEQ multiplex PCR, and TCRdb's table has in-frame clones only and misses some. The data hold approximately 15,000 clones, with 72% observed a single time. V lost 0 bases and J lost 7, with 10 bases in between. From germline, CDR1 is SGHRS and CDR2 YFSETQ. CDR3 length: 14 residues. The sample was ileal tissue. The sequence was obtained from an adult with Crohn's disease. The chain has TRBV5-1 and TRBJ1-4, with D hard to call. The CDR3 sequence is CASSLAGPGEKLFF. CDR3 nucleotides: TGCGCCAGCAGCTTGGCCGGTCCAGGTGAAAAACTGTTTTTT.